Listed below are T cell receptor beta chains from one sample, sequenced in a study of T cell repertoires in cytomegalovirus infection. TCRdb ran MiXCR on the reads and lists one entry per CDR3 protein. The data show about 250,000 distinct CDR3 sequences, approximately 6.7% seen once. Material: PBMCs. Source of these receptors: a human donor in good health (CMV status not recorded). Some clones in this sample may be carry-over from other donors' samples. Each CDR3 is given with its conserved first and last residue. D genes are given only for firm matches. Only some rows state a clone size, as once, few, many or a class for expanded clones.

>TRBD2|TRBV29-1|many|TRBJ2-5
CSVGEGGGAFETQYF
TGCAGCGTGGGTGAGGGCGGGGGGGCCTTTGAGACCCAGTACTTC
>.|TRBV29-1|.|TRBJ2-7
CIPRRGTYEQYF
TGCATCCCCCGGCGGGGCACCTACGAGCAGTACTTC
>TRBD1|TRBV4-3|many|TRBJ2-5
CASSPRAGGAEETQYF
TGCGCCAGCAGCCCAAGGGCAGGGGGCGCGGAAGAGACCCAGTACTTC
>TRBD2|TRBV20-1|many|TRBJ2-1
CSARRREGPNEQFF
TGCAGTGCTAGGCGGAGGGAGGGTCCCAATGAGCAGTTCTTC
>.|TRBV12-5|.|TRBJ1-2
CASGLDRINYGYTF
TGTGCTAGTGGTTTGGACAGAATTAACTATGGCTACACCTTC
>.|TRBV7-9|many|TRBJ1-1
CASSPTYGTRGAEAFF
TGTGCCAGCAGCCCAACTTACGGGACCCGAGGGGCTGAAGCTTTCTTT
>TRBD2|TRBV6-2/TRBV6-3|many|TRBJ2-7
CASTLSGLGSPYEQYF
TGTGCCAGTACTTTGTCGGGACTAGGGTCGCCCTACGAGCAGTACTTC
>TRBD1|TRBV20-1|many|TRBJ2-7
CSARGTGYEQYF
TGCAGTGCTAGGGGGACAGGGTACGAGCAGTACTTC
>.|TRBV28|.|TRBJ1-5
CASSERGAQHF
TGTGCCAGCAGTGAGCGCGGAGCCCAGCATTTT
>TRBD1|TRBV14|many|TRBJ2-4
CASSLRGLEGQTVAKNIQYF
TGTGCCAGCAGCCTGAGGGGGTTAGAGGGACAGACGGTGGCCAAAAACATTCAGTACTTC
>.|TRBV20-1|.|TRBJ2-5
CSARKLLVGTETQYF
TGCAGTGCCCGAAAGCTACTAGTGGGGACAGAGACCCAGTACTTC
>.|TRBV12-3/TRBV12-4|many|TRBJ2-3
CASSFLGDTDTQYF
TGTGCCAGCAGTTTTCTGGGGGACACAGATACGCAGTATTTT
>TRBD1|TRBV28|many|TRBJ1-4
CASSPRQGTANEKLFF
TGTGCCAGCAGTCCCAGACAGGGAACCGCTAATGAAAAACTGTTTTTT
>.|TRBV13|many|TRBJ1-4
CASAPGRAEKLFF
TGTGCCAGCGCCCCCGGCAGGGCTGAAAAACTGTTTTTT
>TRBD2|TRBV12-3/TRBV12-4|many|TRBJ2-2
CASRPLAGGNTGELFF
TGTGCCAGCAGGCCCCTAGCGGGGGGGAACACCGGGGAGCTGTTTTTT
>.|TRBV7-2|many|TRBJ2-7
CASSLKDQVGRYEQYF
TGTGCCAGCAGCTTAAAGGATCAAGTAGGGAGATACGAGCAGTACTTC
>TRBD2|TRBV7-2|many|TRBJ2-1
CASSLWEGLAAYNEQFF
TGTGCCAGCAGCTTATGGGAGGGACTAGCGGCCTACAATGAGCAGTTCTTC
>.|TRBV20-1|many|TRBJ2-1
CSARRVSSYNEQFF
TGCAGTGCTCGTAGGGTAAGCTCCTACAATGAGCAGTTCTTC
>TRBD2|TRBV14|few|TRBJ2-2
CASSNRLAGGMNTGELFF
TGTGCCAGCAGCAACAGACTAGCGGGGGGGATGAACACCGGGGAGCTGTTTTTT
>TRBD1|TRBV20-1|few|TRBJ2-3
CSARDIFGTGYTDTQYF
TGCAGTGCTAGAGATATATTTGGGACAGGGTATACAGATACGCAGTATTTT
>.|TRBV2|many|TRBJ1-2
CASTAHSREGYGYTF
TGTGCCAGCACGGCGCATTCGAGGGAAGGCTATGGCTACACCTTC
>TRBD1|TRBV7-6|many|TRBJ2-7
CASSPKTGGDEQYF
TGTGCCAGCAGCCCAAAGACAGGGGGGGACGAGCAGTACTTC
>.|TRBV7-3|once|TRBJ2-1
CASSRQESVYNEQFF
TGTGCCAGCAGCAGACAGGAGAGCGTTTACAATGAGCAGTTCTTC
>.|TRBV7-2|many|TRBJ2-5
CASSLGRNGETQYF
TGTGCCAGCAGCTTAGGACGAAACGGAGAGACCCAGTACTTC
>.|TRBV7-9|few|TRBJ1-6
CASSSAELHSPLHF
TGTGCCAGCAGCTCAGCAGAATTACATTCACCCCTCCACTTT
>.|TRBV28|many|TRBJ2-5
CASSLRGAVEETQYF
TGTGCCAGCAGTTTACGGGGGGCGGTTGAAGAGACCCAGTACTTC
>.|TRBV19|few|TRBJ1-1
CASSIYSGVDDTEAFF
TGTGCCAGTAGTATATACTCAGGGGTCGATGACACTGAAGCTTTCTTT
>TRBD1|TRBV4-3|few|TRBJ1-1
CASSPRPDRETEAFF
TGCGCCAGCAGCCCGAGACCGGACAGGGAAACTGAAGCTTTCTTT
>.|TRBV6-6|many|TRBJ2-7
CASSFSLDPLSGEQYF
TGTGCCAGCAGCTTCTCTTTGGACCCCCTATCGGGAGAGCAGTACTTC
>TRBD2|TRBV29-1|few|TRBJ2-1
CSVVRGGDEQFF
TGCAGCGTTGTCCGGGGGGGGGATGAGCAGTTCTTC
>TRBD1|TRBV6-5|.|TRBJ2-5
CASSLLPGTGKETQYF
TGTGCCAGCAGTCTCCTACCTGGGACAGGGAAAGAGACCCAGTACTTC
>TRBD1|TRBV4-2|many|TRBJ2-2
CASSQDRDSRGTGELFF
TGTGCCAGCAGCCAAGATAGGGACAGCCGGGGAACCGGGGAGCTGTTTTTT
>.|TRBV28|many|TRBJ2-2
CASQTPQTGELFF
TGTGCCAGCCAGACCCCCCAGACCGGGGAGCTGTTTTTT
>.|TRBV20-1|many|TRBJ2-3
CSASVQGNTQYF
TGCAGTGCTAGCGTACAGGGAAACACGCAGTATTTT
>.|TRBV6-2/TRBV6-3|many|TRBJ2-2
CAGAAARTGELFF
TGTGCCGGCGCAGCGGCTCGAACCGGGGAGCTGTTTTTT
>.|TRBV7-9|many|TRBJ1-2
CASISQQGWSHGYTF
TGTGCCAGCATATCCCAACAGGGCTGGAGCCATGGCTACACCTTC
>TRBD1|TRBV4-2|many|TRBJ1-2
CASSLAGTGTNYGYTF
TGTGCCAGCAGTCTAGCCGGGACAGGCACAAACTATGGCTACACCTTC
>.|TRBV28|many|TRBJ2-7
CASSFLGGVYEQYF
TGTGCCAGCAGTTTCCTTGGAGGGGTGTACGAGCAGTACTTC
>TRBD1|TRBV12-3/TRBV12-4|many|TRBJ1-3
CASSLQGDNSGNTIYF
TGTGCCAGCAGCCTCCAGGGGGATAACTCTGGAAACACCATATATTTT
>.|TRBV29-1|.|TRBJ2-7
CSVVGGPPYEQYF
TGCAGCGTTGTGGGGGGGCCACCCTACGAGCAGTACTTC
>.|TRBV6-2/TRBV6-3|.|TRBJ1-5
CASSPGVLRGQPLHF
TGTGCCAGCAGCCCCGGGGTCCTACGGGGTCAGCCCCTGCATTTT
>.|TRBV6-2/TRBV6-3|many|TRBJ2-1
CASSYVAYEQFF
TGTGCCAGCAGTTACGTCGCCTATGAGCAGTTCTTC
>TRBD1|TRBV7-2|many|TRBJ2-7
CASSFNPQGPYEQYF
TGTGCCAGCAGCTTTAATCCACAGGGGCCCTACGAGCAGTACTTC
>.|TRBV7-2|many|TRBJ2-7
CASSQLGTRLYEQYF
TGTGCCAGCAGCCAGTTGGGGACCCGCCTCTACGAGCAGTACTTC
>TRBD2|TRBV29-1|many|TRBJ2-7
CSVTSGGGVVYEQYF
TGCAGCGTTACTTCGGGAGGAGGGGTGGTCTACGAGCAGTACTTC
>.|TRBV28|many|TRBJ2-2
CASTSPGSGANTGELFF
TGTGCCAGCACCTCCCCGGGCAGCGGAGCGAACACCGGGGAGCTGTTTTTT
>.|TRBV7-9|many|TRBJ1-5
CASSPTGADNQPQHF
TGTGCCAGCAGCCCGACGGGGGCTGACAATCAGCCCCAGCATTTT
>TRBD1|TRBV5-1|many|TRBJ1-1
CASSGTRGLGTEAFF
TGCGCCAGCAGCGGAACCAGGGGGCTTGGAACTGAAGCTTTCTTT